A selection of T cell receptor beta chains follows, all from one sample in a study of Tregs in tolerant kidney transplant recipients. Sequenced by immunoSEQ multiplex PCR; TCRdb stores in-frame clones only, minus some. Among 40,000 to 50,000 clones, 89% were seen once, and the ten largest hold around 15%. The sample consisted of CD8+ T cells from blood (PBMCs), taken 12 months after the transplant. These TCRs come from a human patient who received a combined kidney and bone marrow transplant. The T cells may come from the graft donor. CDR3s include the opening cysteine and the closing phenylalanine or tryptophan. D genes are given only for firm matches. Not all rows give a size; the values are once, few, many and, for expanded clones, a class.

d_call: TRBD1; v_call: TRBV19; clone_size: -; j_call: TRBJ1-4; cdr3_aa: CATVGRNRQGHNEKLFF; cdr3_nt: TGTGCCACAGTCGGAAGAAATCGACAGGGGCATAATGAAAAACTGTTTTTT
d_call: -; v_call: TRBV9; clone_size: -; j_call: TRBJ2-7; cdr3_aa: CASSVDGVSSYEQYF; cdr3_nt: TGTGCCAGCAGCGTAGACGGGGTAAGCTCCTACGAGCAGTACTTC
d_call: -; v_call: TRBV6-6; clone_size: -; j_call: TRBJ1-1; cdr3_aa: CASSYSYYLSFF; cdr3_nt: TGTGCCAGCAGTTACTCGTACTATTTGTCTTTCTTT
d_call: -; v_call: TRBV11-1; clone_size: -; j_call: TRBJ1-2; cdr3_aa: CASSLGAHNYGYTF; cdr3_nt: TGTGCCAGCAGCTTAGGGGCCCATAACTATGGCTACACCTTC
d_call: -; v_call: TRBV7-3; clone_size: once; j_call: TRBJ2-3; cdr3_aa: CASSLTGGNADTQYF; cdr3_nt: TGTGCCAGCAGCTTAACGGGCGGGAACGCAGATACGCAGTATTTT
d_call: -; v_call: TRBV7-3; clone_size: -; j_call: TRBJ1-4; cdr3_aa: CASSLAVLPGTSNEKLFF; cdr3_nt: TGTGCCAGCAGCTTAGCGGTCCTTCCCGGGACATCCAATGAAAAACTGTTTTTT
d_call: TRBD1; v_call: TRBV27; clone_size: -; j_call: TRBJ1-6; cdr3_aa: CASRPSDRLGSPLHF; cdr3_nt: TGTGCCAGCAGACCTTCGGACAGGTTGGGTTCACCCCTCCACTTT
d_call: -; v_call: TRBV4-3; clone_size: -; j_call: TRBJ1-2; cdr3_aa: CASSQDSPAGYYGYTF; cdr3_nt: TGCGCCAGCAGCCAAGATTCCCCGGCAGGGTACTATGGCTACACCTTC
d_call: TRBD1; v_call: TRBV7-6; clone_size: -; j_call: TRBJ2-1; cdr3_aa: CASSPGQGWYNEQFF; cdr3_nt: TGTGCCAGCAGCCCAGGACAGGGTTGGTACAATGAGCAGTTCTTC
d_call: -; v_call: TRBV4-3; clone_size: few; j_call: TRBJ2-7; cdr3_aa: CASSQGHGFLYEQYF; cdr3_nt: TGCGCCAGCAGCCAAGGACATGGGTTTTTGTACGAGCAGTACTTC
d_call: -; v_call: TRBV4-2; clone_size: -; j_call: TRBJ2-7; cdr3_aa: CASSQGYDYEQYF; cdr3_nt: TGTGCCAGCAGCCAAGGTTACGACTACGAGCAGTACTTC
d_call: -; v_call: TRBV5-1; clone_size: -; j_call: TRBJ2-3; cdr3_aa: CASSLRTSGRDTDTQYF; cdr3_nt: TGCGCCAGCAGCCTCAGGACCTCCGGGAGAGACACAGATACGCAGTATTTT
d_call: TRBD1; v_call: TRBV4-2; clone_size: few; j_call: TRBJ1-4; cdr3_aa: CASSEAGQGGEKLFF; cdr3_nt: TGTGCCAGCAGCGAAGCGGGACAGGGAGGGGAAAAACTGTTTTTT
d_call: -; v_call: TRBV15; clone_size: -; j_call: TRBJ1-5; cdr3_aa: CATSRDSYQPQHF; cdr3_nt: TGTGCCACCAGCAGAGATTCCTATCAGCCCCAGCATTTT
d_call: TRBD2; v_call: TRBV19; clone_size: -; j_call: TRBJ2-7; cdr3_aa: CASSPSGGLVNHEQYF; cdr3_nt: TGTGCCAGTAGTCCGTCCGGGGGACTAGTAAACCACGAGCAGTACTTC
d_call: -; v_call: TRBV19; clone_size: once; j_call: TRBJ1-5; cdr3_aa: CASSLRNQPQHF; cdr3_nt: TGTGCCAGTAGCCTGCGGAATCAGCCCCAGCATTTT
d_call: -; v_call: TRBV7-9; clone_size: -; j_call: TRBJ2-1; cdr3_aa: CASSLALFSGVSYNEQFF; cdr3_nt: TGTGCCAGCAGCTTAGCACTCTTTAGCGGAGTCTCCTACAATGAGCAGTTCTTC
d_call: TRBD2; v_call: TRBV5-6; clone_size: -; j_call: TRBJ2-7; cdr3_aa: CASSLGASGGYYEQYF; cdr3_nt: TGTGCCAGCAGCTTGGGGGCGAGCGGGGGATACTACGAGCAGTACTTC
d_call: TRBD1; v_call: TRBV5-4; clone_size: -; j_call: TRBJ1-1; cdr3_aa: CASSWGTGLEGTEAFF; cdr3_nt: TGTGCCAGCAGCTGGGGGACAGGGTTGGAAGGGACTGAAGCTTTCTTT
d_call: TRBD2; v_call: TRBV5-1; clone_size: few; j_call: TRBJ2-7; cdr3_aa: CASSIELANYEQYF; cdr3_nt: TGCGCCAGCAGCATAGAACTAGCGAACTACGAGCAGTACTTC
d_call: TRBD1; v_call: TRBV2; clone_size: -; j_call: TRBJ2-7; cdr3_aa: CASSLLSGQGRHEQYF; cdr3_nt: TGTGCCAGCAGTCTCCTAAGTGGACAGGGGCGCCACGAGCAGTACTTC
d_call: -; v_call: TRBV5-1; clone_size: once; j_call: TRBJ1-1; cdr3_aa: CASSFSANTEAFF; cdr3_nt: TGCGCCAGCAGCTTTAGCGCCAACACTGAAGCTTTCTTT